This T cell receptor beta chain is from a study of T-cell memory formation after mild COVID-19. In TCRdb, the 5' RACE reads were re-called with MiXCR into one record per CDR3 protein. The sample lists 450,000 or so distinct CDR3 sequences; around 19% were seen once. After removal of 5 bases from V and 3 bases from J, the junction contained 4 bases not matched to a gene. The germline CDR1 and CDR2 sequences are MNHEY and SVGEGT. The CDR3 is 14 residues long. This clonotype was seen more than once but under ten times. Sequenced input: PBMCs or a T cell subset sorted from them (not recorded which). V usage is TRBV6-2 or TRBV6-3 and J usage is TRBJ1-5; 7 nucleotides match TRBD1. This clonotype was obtained from an adult woman who had mild COVID-19 (a few samples of this study predate the infection). Cell type and time point are not known. The CDR3 here is CASSITGANQPQHF. Here the CDR3 DNA reads TGTGCCAGCAGTATAACAGGGGCCAATCAGCCCCAGCATTTT.